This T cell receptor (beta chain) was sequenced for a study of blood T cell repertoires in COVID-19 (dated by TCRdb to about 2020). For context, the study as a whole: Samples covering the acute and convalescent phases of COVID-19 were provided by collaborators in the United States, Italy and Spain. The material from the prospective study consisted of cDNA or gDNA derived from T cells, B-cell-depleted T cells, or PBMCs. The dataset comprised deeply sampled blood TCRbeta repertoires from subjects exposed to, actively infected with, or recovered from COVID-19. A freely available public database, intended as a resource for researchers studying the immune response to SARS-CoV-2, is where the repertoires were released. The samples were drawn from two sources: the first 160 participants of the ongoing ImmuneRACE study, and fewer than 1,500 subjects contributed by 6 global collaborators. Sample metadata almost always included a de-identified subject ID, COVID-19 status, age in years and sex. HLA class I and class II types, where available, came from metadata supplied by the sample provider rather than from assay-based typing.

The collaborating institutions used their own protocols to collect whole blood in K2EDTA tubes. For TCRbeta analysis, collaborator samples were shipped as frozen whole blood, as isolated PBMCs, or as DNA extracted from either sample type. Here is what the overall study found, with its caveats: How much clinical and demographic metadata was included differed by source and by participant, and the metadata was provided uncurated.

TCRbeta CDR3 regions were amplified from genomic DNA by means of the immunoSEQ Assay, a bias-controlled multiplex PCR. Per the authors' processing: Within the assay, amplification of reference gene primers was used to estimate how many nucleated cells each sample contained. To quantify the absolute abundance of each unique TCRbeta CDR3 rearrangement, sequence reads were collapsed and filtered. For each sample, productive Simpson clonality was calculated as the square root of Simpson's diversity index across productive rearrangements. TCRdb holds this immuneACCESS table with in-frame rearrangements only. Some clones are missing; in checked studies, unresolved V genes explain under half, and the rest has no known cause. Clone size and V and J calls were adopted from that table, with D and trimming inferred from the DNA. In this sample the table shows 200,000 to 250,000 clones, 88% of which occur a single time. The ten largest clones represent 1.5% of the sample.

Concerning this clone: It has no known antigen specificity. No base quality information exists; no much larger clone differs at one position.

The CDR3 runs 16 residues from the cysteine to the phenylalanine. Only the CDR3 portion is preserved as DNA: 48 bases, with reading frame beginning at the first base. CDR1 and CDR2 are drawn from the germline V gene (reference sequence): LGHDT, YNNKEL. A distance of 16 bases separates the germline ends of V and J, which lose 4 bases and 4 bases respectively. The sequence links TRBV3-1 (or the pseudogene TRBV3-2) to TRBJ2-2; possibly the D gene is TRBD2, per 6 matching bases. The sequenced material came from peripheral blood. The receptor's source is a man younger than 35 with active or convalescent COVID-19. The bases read TGTGCCAGCAGCCCGGCCGCCGGGGGACTCACCGGGGAGCTGTTTTTT. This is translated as CASSPAAGGLTGELFF.